The rows below give T cell receptor beta chains drawn from one sample of a study of neurological immune-mediated disorders. TCRdb passed the 5' RACE reads through MiXCR, listing each CDR3 protein once. The sample records some 46,000 distinct CDR3 sequences, around 4.5% being singletons. The specimen was PBMCs. These receptors all come from a woman aged 55-69 years with multiple sclerosis. CDR3s include the opening cysteine and the closing phenylalanine or tryptophan. The order of the fields is clone size, J gene, D gene, V gene, CDR3 protein, CDR3 DNA. D genes are given only for firm matches. The size field is filled for only some rows; it gives once, few, many or a size class.

>many|TRBJ2-1|-|TRBV5-1
CASSDQNGNEQFF
TGCGCCAGCTCTGATCAGAACGGTAATGAGCAGTTCTTC
>-|TRBJ2-7|TRBD1|TRBV28
CASISGTGGTYEQYF
TGTGCCAGCATTTCTGGGACAGGGGGGACCTACGAGCAGTACTTC
>many|TRBJ2-7|TRBD1|TRBV5-1
CASSSGTGYEQYF
TGCGCCAGCAGCTCCGGGACAGGCTACGAGCAGTACTTC
>few|TRBJ1-3|-|TRBV13
CASSLVRSSGNTIYF
TGTGCCAGCAGCTTAGTCAGATCCTCTGGAAACACCATATATTTT
>many|TRBJ2-7|-|TRBV5-5
CASSLSGGQRTYEQYF
TGTGCCAGCAGCTTGTCCGGTGGGCAGCGAACCTACGAGCAGTACTTC
>many|TRBJ2-3|-|TRBV9
CASSVDSTGIAQYF
TGTGCCAGCAGCGTTGATTCAACCGGGATCGCGCAGTATTTT
>many|TRBJ2-3|TRBD1|TRBV20-1
CSASRQGYLSTDTQYF
TGCAGTGCTAGTAGACAGGGATACCTTAGCACAGATACGCAGTATTTT
>many|TRBJ2-3|TRBD1|TRBV20-1
CSAGQGPTDTQYF
TGCAGTGCTGGACAGGGTCCCACAGATACGCAGTATTTT
>many|TRBJ2-3|-|TRBV4-2
CASSQVPGGDTQYF
TGTGCCAGCAGCCAAGTCCCGGGCGGAGATACGCAGTATTTT
>-|TRBJ2-3|TRBD2|TRBV10-3
CAISDSGGAGDTQYF
TGTGCCATCAGTGATAGCGGGGGGGCTGGAGATACGCAGTATTTT
>few|TRBJ2-2|TRBD2|TRBV20-1
CSARQGILAGGNTGELFF
TGCAGTGCAAGACAGGGGATTCTAGCGGGAGGTAACACCGGGGAGCTGTTTTTT
>many|TRBJ1-4|-|TRBV9
CASSVDPGSNEKLFF
TGTGCCAGCAGCGTAGATCCGGGATCTAATGAAAAACTGTTTTTT
>many|TRBJ2-5|-|TRBV28
CASSLLYQETQYF
TGTGCCAGCAGTTTGTTATACCAAGAGACCCAGTACTTC
>few|TRBJ2-3|-|TRBV5-1
CASSLGSEGTQYF
TGCGCCAGCAGCTTGGGATCCGAGGGTACGCAGTATTTT
>-|TRBJ2-1|TRBD2|TRBV11-3
CASSLDGGVSNEQFF
TGTGCCAGCAGCTTGGACGGGGGGGTGAGCAATGAGCAGTTCTTC
>many|TRBJ2-5|TRBD2|TRBV7-8
CASSLDEAGGIQETQYF
TGTGCCAGCAGCTTAGATGAAGCGGGGGGCATCCAAGAGACCCAGTACTTC
>-|TRBJ2-7|TRBD1|TRBV28
CASRGQGRSYEQYF
TGTGCCAGCAGAGGACAGGGAAGGTCCTACGAGCAGTACTTC
>many|TRBJ2-4|-|TRBV3-1
CASSQMADAKAIQYF
TGTGCCAGCAGCCAGATGGCCGACGCCAAGGCCATTCAGTACTTC
>few|TRBJ2-5|TRBD2|TRBV3-1
CASRPGTSQETQYF
TGTGCCAGCAGGCCCGGGACTAGCCAAGAGACCCAGTACTTC
>many|TRBJ2-2|TRBD2|TRBV10-1
CASSRSFSGTNTGELFF
TGCGCCAGCAGTCGTTCCTTTAGCGGGACGAACACCGGGGAGCTGTTTTTT
>many|TRBJ1-2|TRBD1|TRBV9
CASRGAGQLYGYTF
TGTGCCAGCAGGGGAGCGGGACAGCTATATGGCTACACCTTC
>many|TRBJ1-1|-|TRBV20-1
CSAIGPLGAEAFF
TGCAGTGCTATCGGCCCCTTGGGGGCTGAAGCTTTCTTT
>few|TRBJ2-3|TRBD1|TRBV20-1
CSAGETGGWRSRTDTQYF
TGCAGTGCTGGGGAAACAGGGGGCTGGCGGTCCCGCACAGATACGCAGTATTTT
>many|TRBJ2-2|-|TRBV12-3/TRBV12-4
CASTHPWYTGELFF
TGTGCCAGCACCCACCCCTGGTACACCGGGGAGCTGTTTTTT
>-|TRBJ2-3|-|TRBV7-2
CASSYGQKDTQYF
TGTGCCAGCAGCTACGGACAGAAGGATACGCAGTATTTT
>-|TRBJ2-3|-|TRBV20-1
CSARDLPAEWAPQEGTDTQYF
TGCAGTGCTAGAGATCTTCCCGCCGAATGGGCCCCCCAAGAGGGCACAGATACGCAGTATTTT
>many|TRBJ1-1|TRBD1|TRBV29-1
CSVDRQGFTEAFF
TGCAGCGTTGATCGACAGGGATTCACTGAAGCTTTCTTT
>many|TRBJ2-5|TRBD2|TRBV6-2/TRBV6-3
CASSPLGLAGFQETQYF
TGTGCCAGCAGTCCGCTGGGACTAGCGGGGTTCCAAGAGACCCAGTACTTC
>many|TRBJ1-1|-|TRBV3-1
CASSQGPENTEAFF
TGTGCCAGCAGCCAAGGTCCGGAGAACACTGAAGCTTTCTTT
>many|TRBJ2-3|TRBD1|TRBV28
CASSLTNPGQGSADTQYF
TGTGCCAGCAGTTTAACCAATCCGGGACAGGGGAGTGCAGATACGCAGTATTTT
>many|TRBJ1-5|-|TRBV9
CASGTSNQPQHF
TGTGCCAGCGGTACTAGCAATCAGCCCCAGCATTTT
>many|TRBJ1-4|-|TRBV28
CASSSGANEKLFF
TGTGCCAGCAGTTCGGGGGCTAATGAAAAACTGTTTTTT
>many|TRBJ1-6|TRBD1|TRBV20-1
CSAGQGDNSPLHF
TGCAGCGCAGGACAGGGAGATAATTCACCCCTCCACTTT
>many|TRBJ1-2|TRBD1|TRBV3-1
CASSQSPDRALNGYTF
TGTGCCAGCAGCCAATCCCCCGACAGGGCATTGAACGGCTACACCTTC
>few|TRBJ2-5|-|TRBV11-2
CASSFLGGAQETQYF
TGTGCCAGCAGTTTTTTGGGAGGAGCCCAAGAGACCCAGTACTTC
>many|TRBJ2-5|TRBD2|TRBV29-1
CSAIAGETQYF
TGCAGCGCCATAGCGGGAGAGACCCAGTACTTC
>few|TRBJ2-2|-|TRBV2
CATNDRTVNTGELFF
TGTGCCACCAACGACAGGACAGTTAACACCGGGGAGCTGTTTTTT
>many|TRBJ2-1|-|TRBV3-1
CASSLARSEQFF
TGTGCCAGCAGCCTAGCACGTAGTGAGCAGTTCTTC
>many|TRBJ2-3|-|TRBV20-1
CSARDLAGTDTQYF
TGCAGTGCTAGAGATTTGGCGGGAACGGATACGCAGTATTTT
>-|TRBJ2-1|TRBD2|TRBV10-2
CASRRLASYNEQFF
TGCGCCAGCAGACGACTAGCGAGCTACAATGAGCAGTTCTTC
>many|TRBJ1-6|-|TRBV11-2
CASSYDRIPEDNSPLHF
TGTGCCAGCAGCTATGACCGGATTCCTGAAGATAATTCACCCCTCCACTTT
>many|TRBJ1-2|-|TRBV20-1
CSAESGSNYGYTF
TGCAGTGCTGAATCCGGGTCCAACTATGGCTACACCTTC
>few|TRBJ2-7|TRBD2|TRBV20-1
CSARDIAGGTHEQYF
TGCAGTGCTAGAGATATAGCGGGGGGGACCCACGAGCAGTACTTC
>many|TRBJ2-1|-|TRBV20-1
CSARDFVDNEQFF
TGCAGTGCTAGAGATTTCGTGGACAATGAGCAGTTCTTC
>many|TRBJ2-2|TRBD2|TRBV19
CASSMRGAGGPNTGELFF
TGTGCCAGTAGTATGCGTGGAGCGGGAGGGCCGAACACCGGGGAGCTGTTTTTT
>many|TRBJ2-1|-|TRBV20-1
CSARGIINNEQFF
TGCAGTGCTCGCGGGATTATAAACAATGAGCAGTTCTTC
>many|TRBJ2-2|TRBD2|TRBV5-1
CASSFGLAGVITGELFF
TGCGCCAGCAGCTTTGGTCTAGCGGGGGTGATCACCGGGGAGCTGTTTTTT
>-|TRBJ2-5|TRBD2|TRBV20-1
CSARAGLAGKETQYF
TGCAGTGCTAGAGCGGGACTAGCGGGAAAAGAGACCCAGTACTTC
>many|TRBJ1-4|TRBD1|TRBV2
CASSDAQGAEEKLFF
TGTGCCAGCAGTGATGCGCAGGGGGCCGAAGAAAAACTGTTTTTT
>once|TRBJ2-5|-|TRBV6-1
CASKPAPNQETQYF
TGTGCCAGCAAACCCGCCCCGAACCAAGAGACCCAGTACTTC
>many|TRBJ2-3|TRBD2|TRBV19
CASSMRTGTSGSTDTQYF
TGTGCCAGTAGTATGCGAACCGGGACTAGCGGGAGCACAGATACGCAGTATTTT
>many|TRBJ2-4|-|TRBV7-3
CASSFRRGNIQYF
TGTGCCAGCAGCTTTCGCCGGGGGAACATTCAGTACTTC
>many|TRBJ1-4|-|TRBV4-3
CASSQETNEKLFF
TGCGCCAGCAGCCAAGAGACTAATGAAAAACTGTTTTTT
>many|TRBJ1-1|-|TRBV6-5
CASSYSMAGWNTEAFF
TGTGCCAGCAGTTACTCGATGGCAGGGTGGAACACTGAAGCTTTCTTT
>-|TRBJ2-3|TRBD1|TRBV12-3/TRBV12-4
CASSLSYGQGEDTQYF
TGTGCCAGCAGTTTGAGTTACGGACAGGGGGAAGATACGCAGTATTTT
>many|TRBJ2-2|-|TRBV5-1
CASSLDSNTGELFF
TGCGCCAGCAGCCTGGACAGCAACACCGGGGAGCTGTTTTTT
>few|TRBJ1-1|-|TRBV5-1
CASSLGEGGEAFF
TGCGCCAGCAGCTTGGGTGAGGGGGGTGAAGCTTTCTTT